This T cell receptor (beta chain) stems from a study of T cell clusters in autoimmune cytopenias. The CDR3 spans 14 residues. CDR1 is SEHNR and CDR2 is FQNEAQ in the germline V gene (reference sequence). One tube held mixed TRB-A and TRB-B primer pools for touch-down PCR. TCRdb re-analyzed the multiplex PCR reads; it lists each CDR3 protein once, without DNA. Its clone listing holds about 7,400 distinct CDR3 sequences. TRB amplification used around 0.25 ug of peripheral blood genomic DNA. Sequencing was performed on peripheral blood. The TCR was taken from a human donor with an autoimmune cytopenia or autoimmune hepatitis (not recorded which). The J gene is TRBJ1-2, the V gene TRBV7-9; checking the TCRdb D call of TRBD1 is not possible without DNA. The chain's CDR3 is CATGTGAKLDGYTF.